This T cell receptor (beta chain) was captured in a study of CXCR3-negative and CXCR3-positive naive CD8 T cells. Within the CD8+ T cell compartment, naive cells were CD45RO-CCR7+CD27+CD95-. The authors prepared UMI-labeled TRB cDNA libraries by 5' RACE. TCRdb reanalyzed the 5' RACE reads and collapses them to one entry per CDR3 protein, without DNA. The repertoire table contains 100,000 to 150,000 distinct CDR3 sequences. The CDR3 runs to 16 residues. The germline gives CDR1 SEHNR, CDR2 FQNEAQ (reference sequence). V and J are TRBV7-9 and TRBJ2-1; no DNA is available, so the TRBD2 call from TCRdb remains unchecked. The specimen sequenced was naive CXCR3- CD8+ T cells from blood. As for subset: CD45RO-CCR7+CD27+CD95- naive CD8+ T cells lacking CXCR3 (TNR3-). The sequence was collected from a human donor in good health. Some clones in this sample may be carry-over from other donors' samples. The CDR3 spells CASSLPGLAGNNEQFF.